This T cell receptor (beta chain) was sequenced during a study of T-cell memory formation after mild COVID-19. V lost 7 bases to trimming and J lost 9 bases, with 17 bases between them. This CDR3 region has 13 residues. Germline values: CDR1 SGHTA, CDR2 FQGTGA. The table lists this clonotype with many counts. TCRdb ran MiXCR on the 5' RACE reads and lists one entry per CDR3 protein. This repertoire shows 190,000 or so distinct CDR3 sequences, around 21% found once; its top ten account for approximately 22%. The TCR comes from an adult woman who had mild COVID-19 (a few samples of this study predate the infection). Cell type and time point are not known. The rearrangement uses TRBV7-3 and TRBJ2-3, with unresolved D. Source material: PBMCs or a T cell subset sorted from them (not recorded which). CDR3 in amino acids: CASKLNPERTQYF. CDR3 DNA sequence: TGTGCCAGCAAGCTTAATCCGGAGAGAACGCAGTATTTT.